Below, one T cell receptor beta chain is given with its context. This clone was seen at least ten times. It has no known antigen specificity. No base qualities exist here, and no much larger clone lies one base off it. The cysteine opens and the phenylalanine closes a CDR3 of 15 amino acids. Solely the CDR3 DNA is kept, with 45 bases framed from the first base. V and J are trimmed by 4 bases and 0 bases, and the gene matches miss 3 bases of the junction. CDR1 and CDR2 are drawn from the germline V gene: SNHLY, FYNNEI. None of the patients had been given any treatment before thyroid surgery. The study retrospectively analysed patient clinical samples collected from about 2011 to 2018 using T-cell receptor beta sequencing. This entry is derived from a study of metastatic and nonmetastatic thyroid tumors (dated by TCRdb to 2018 to 2021). With regard to the full study: The researchers compared repertoires between peripheral blood samples and tumor or nodule tissue samples from patients with malignant or benign thyroid disease. Overall study outcomes, separate from this receptor: In both blood and tumor samples, malignant tumors were reported to have significantly higher TCR beta diversity than benign nodules.

Library generation was performed with PCR. The reads were generated on an Illumina HiSeq 4000. High-throughput sequencing was used to profile the CDR3 region of the TCR beta-chain in every patient. The paper's processing steps were these. CDR3 differences across clinicopathological groups were used to build a classifier for discriminating distant-metastatic papillary thyroid cancer patients. The Shannon index was used to measure repertoire diversity, and the Morisita-Horn index was used to measure how similar tumor and blood repertoires were. TCRdb passed the public sequencing reads through fastp at Q25 and MiXCR, retaining productive beta sequences. The V and J calls were not made by the authors but by TCRdb's processing. This sample is represented by around 24,000 clones; under 25% of them were singletons. Together, the top ten hold approximately 13% of the sample.

The origin of this receptor is a male donor with papillary thyroid cancer or a benign thyroid nodule (not recorded which). Some clones in this sample may be carry-over from other donors' samples. What was sequenced was blood. Rearrangement joined TRBV2 to TRBJ1-5, with 7 central nucleotides matching TRBD1. Here the CDR3 is given as CASSGDRYSNQPQHF. The DNA sequence reads TGTGCCAGCAGTGGGGACAGATATAGCAATCAGCCCCAGCATTTT.